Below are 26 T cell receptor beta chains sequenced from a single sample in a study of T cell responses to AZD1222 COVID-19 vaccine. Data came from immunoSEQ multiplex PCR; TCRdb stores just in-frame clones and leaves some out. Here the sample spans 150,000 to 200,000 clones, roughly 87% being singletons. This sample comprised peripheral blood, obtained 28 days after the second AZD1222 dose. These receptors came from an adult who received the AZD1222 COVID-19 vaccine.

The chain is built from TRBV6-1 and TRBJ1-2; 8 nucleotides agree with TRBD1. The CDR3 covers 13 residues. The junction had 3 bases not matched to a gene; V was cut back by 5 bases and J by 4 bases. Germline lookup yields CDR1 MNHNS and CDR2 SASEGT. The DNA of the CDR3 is TGTGCCAGCAGTACTCAGGGGGCCTATGGCTACACCTTC. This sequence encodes CASSTQGAYGYTF.

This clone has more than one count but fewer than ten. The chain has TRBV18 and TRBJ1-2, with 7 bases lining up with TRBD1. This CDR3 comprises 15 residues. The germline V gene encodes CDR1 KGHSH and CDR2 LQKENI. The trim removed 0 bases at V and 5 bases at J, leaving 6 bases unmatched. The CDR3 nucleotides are TGTGCCAGCTCACCACCGGGTCCACAGGGGTATGGCTACACCTTC. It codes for CASSPPGPQGYGYTF.

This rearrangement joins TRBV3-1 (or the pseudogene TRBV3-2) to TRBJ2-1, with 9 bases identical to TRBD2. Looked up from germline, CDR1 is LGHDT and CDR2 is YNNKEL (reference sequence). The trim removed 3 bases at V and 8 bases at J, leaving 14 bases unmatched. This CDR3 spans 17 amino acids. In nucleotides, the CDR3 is TGTGCCAGCAGCCAGCCCCCTAAGCGGGGGGTACGACATGAGCAGTTCTTC. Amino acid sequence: CASSQPPKRGVRHEQFF.

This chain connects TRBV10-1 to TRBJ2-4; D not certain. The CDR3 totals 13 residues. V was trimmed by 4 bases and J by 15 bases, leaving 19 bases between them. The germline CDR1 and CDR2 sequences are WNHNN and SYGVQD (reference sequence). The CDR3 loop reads CASSALSESTRYF. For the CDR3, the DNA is TGCGCCAGCAGTGCACTCTCCGAGTCGACTCGGTACTTC.

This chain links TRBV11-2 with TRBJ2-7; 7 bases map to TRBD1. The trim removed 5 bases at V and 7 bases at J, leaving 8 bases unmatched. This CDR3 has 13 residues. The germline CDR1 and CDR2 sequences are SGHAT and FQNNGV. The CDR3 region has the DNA TGTGCCAGCAGCCGACAGGGTTCGAGGGAGCAGTACTTC. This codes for CASSRQGSREQYF. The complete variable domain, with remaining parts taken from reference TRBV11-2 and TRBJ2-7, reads EAGVAQSPRYKIIEKRQSVAFWCNPISGHATLYWYQQILGQGPKLLIQFQNNGVVDDSQLPKDRFSAERLKGVDSTLKIQPAKLEDSAVYLCASSRQGSREQYFGPGTRLTVT.

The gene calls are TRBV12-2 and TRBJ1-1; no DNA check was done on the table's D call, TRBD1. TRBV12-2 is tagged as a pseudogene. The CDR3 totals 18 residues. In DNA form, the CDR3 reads TGTGCAAGTCGCTTAACGCAGGGCTCACCCATTGTAGACACTGAAGCTTTCTTT. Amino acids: CASRLTQGSPIVDTEAFF.

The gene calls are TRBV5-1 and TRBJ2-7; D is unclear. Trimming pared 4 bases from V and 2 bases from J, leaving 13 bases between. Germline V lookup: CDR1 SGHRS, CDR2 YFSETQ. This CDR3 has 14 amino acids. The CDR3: CASSRESGPYEQYF. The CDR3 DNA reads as TGCGCCAGCAGCCGAGAATCGGGTCCCTACGAGCAGTACTTC.

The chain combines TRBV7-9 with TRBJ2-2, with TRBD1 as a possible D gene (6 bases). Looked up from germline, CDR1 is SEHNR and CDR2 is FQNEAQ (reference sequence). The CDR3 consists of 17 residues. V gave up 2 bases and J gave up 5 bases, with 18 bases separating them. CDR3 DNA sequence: TGTGCCAGCAGCTTATCAGGGGTCCTCTCGGGGACCGGGGAGCTGTTTTTT. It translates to CASSLSGVLSGTGELFF.

DNA of the CDR3: TGCAGTGCTAGGGGCTACGAGCAGTACTTC. Amino acid sequence: CSARGYEQYF. The chain combines TRBV20-1 with TRBJ2-7; D is uncertain. Trimming cost V 3 bases and J 3 bases, with 3 bases left between them. The CDR3 runs to 10 residues. Germline CDR1 is DFQATT and CDR2 is SNEGSKA (reference sequence).

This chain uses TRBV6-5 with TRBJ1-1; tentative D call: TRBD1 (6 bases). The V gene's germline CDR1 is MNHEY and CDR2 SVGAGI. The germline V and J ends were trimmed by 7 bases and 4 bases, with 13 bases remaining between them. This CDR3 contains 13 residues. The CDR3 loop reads CASTPRGGTEAFF. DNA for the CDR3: TGTGCCAGCACCCCTAGAGGGGGCACTGAAGCTTTCTTT.

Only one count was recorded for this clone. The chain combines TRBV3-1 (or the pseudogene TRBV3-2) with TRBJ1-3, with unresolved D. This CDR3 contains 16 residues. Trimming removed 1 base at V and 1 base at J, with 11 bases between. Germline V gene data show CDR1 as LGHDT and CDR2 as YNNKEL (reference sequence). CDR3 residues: CASSQGLGISGNTIYF. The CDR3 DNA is TGTGCCAGCAGCCAAGGACTGGGGATATCTGGAAACACCATATATTTT.

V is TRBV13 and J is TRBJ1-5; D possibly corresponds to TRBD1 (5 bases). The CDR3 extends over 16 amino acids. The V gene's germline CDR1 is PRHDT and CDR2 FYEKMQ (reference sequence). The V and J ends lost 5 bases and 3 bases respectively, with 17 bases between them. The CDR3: CASSPCPGDDNQPQHF. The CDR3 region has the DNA TGTGCCAGCAGCCCGTGCCCGGGGGATGACAATCAGCCCCAGCATTTT.

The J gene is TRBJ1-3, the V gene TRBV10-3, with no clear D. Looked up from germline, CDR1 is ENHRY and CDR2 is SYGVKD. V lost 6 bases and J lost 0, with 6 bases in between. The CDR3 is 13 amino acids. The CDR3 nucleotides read TGTGCCATCAGAGGCAACTCTGGAAACACCATATATTTT. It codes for CAIRGNSGNTIYF.

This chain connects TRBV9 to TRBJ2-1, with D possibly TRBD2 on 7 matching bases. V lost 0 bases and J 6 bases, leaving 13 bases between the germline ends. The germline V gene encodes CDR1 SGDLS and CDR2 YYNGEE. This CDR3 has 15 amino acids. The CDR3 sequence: CASSVDGGPLNEQFF. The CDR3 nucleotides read TGTGCCAGCAGCGTAGACGGGGGGCCTCTCAATGAGCAGTTCTTC.

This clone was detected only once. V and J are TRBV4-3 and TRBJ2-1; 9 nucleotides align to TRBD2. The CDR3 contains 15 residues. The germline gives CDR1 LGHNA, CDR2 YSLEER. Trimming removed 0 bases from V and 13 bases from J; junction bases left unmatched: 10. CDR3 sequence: CASSQDISGRLRQFF. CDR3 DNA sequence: TGCGCCAGCAGCCAAGATATCAGCGGGAGGCTAAGACAGTTCTTC.

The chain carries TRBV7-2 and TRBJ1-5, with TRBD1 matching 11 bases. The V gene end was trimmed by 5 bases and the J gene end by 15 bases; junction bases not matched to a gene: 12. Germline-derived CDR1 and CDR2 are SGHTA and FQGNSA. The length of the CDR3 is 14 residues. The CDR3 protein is CASSPGQGGLLVHF. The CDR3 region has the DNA TGTGCCAGCAGCCCGGGACAGGGGGGACTGCTGGTGCATTTT.

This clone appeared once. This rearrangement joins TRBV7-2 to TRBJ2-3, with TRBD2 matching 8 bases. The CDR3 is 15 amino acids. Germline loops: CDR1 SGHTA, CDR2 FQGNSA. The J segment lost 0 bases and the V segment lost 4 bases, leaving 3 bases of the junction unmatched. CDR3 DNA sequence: TGTGCCAGCAGCTCGGGACTAGGAAGCACAGATACGCAGTATTTT. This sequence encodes CASSSGLGSTDTQYF. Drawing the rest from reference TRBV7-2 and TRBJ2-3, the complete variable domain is GAGVSQSPSNKVTEKGKDVELRCDPISGHTALYWYRQSLGQGLEFLIYFQGNSAPDKSGLPSDRFSAERTGGSVSTLTIQRTQQEDSAVYLCASSSGLGSTDTQYFGPGTRLTVL.

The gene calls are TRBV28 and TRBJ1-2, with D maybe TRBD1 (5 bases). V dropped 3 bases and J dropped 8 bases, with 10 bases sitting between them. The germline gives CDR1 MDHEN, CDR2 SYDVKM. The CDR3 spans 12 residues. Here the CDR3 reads CASSFQGRGYTF. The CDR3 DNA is TGTGCCAGCAGTTTCCAGGGAAGGGGCTACACCTTC.

In DNA form, the CDR3 reads TGTGCCAGCAGTTCCGGGACAGGGCACGGGGGCCTCTATGGCTACACCTTC. Translating gives CASSSGTGHGGLYGYTF. The rearrangement joins TRBV28 to TRBJ1-2; 9 nucleotides match TRBD1. Germline-derived CDR1 and CDR2 are MDHEN and SYDVKM. Trimming at V came to 4 bases and at J to 4 bases, leaving 13 bases not matched to a gene. The CDR3 contains 17 residues.

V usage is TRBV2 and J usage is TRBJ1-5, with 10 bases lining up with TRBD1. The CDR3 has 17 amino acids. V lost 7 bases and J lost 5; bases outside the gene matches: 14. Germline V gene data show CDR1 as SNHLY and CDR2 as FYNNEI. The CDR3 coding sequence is TGTGCCAGCAACCCGACAGGGGGCTCCGGGAAAGATCAGCCCCAGCATTTT. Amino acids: CASNPTGGSGKDQPQHF.

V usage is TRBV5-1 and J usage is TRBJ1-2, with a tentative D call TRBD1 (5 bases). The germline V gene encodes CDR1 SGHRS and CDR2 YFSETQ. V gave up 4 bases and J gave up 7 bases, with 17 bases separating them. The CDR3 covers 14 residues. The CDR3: CASSQTTRAGGYTF. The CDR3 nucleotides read TGCGCCAGCAGCCAAACGACCAGGGCGGGTGGCTACACCTTC.

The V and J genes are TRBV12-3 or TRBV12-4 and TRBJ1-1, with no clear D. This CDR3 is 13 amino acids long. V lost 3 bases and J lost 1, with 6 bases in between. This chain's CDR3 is CASSFVGNTEAFF. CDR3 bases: TGTGCCAGCAGTTTCGTCGGGAACACTGAAGCTTTCTTT.

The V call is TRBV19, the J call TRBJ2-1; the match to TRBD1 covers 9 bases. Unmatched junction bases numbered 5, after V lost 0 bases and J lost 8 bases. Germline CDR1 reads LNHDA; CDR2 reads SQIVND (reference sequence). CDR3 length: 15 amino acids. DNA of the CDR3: TGTGCCAGTAGTATAGAAGGGACAGGGTTCGATGAGCAGTTCTTC. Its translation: CASSIEGTGFDEQFF.

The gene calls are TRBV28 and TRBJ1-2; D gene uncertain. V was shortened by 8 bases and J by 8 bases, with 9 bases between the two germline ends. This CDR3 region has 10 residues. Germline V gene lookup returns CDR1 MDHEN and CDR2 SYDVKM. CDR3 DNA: TGTGCCAGCGGGATCCGGGGCTACACCTTC. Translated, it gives CASGIRGYTF.

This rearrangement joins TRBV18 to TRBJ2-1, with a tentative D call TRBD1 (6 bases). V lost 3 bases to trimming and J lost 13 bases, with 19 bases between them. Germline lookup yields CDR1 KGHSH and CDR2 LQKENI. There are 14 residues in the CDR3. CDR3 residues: CASSPETYTGSQFF. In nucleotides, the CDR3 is TGTGCCAGCTCACCGGAAACTTACACAGGGTCTCAGTTCTTC.

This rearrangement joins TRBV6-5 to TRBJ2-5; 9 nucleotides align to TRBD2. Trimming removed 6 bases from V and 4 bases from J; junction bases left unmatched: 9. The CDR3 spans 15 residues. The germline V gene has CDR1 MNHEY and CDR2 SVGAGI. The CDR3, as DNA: TGTGCCAGCAGGGACGCGGGGGGGCAGGGAGAGACCCAGTACTTC. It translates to CASRDAGGQGETQYF.